Below are 22 T cell receptor beta chains sequenced from a single sample in a study of blood T cell repertoires in COVID-19. The protocol was immunoSEQ multiplex PCR, while the TCRdb copy is restricted to in-frame clones and leaves out a portion. The repertoire holds hundreds of thousands of clones, with about nine tenths as singletons. The sample taken for sequencing was peripheral blood. These receptors all stem from an elderly man with acute or convalescent COVID-19.

The CDR3 DNA sequence: TGTGCCAGCACGGAGGGCTCTGGAAACACCATATATTTT. This sequence encodes CASTEGSGNTIYF. The chain has TRBV25-1 and TRBJ1-3; D unclear. Trimming shortened V by 7 bases and J by 0 bases, and 7 bases separated the two germline ends. The CDR3 runs 13 residues. From germline, CDR1 is MGHDK and CDR2 SYGVNS.

This chain joins TRBV28 and TRBJ1-4, with TRBD1 matching 8 bases. CDR1 is MDHEN and CDR2 is SYDVKM in the germline V gene. The CDR3 contains 13 residues. V was pared by 8 bases and J by 7 bases, with 6 bases of the junction left unmatched. The CDR3 here is CASRQGRGEKLFF. The CDR3, as DNA: TGTGCCAGCCGACAGGGGCGCGGTGAAAAACTGTTTTTT.

The chain combines TRBV18 with TRBJ1-1, with D possibly TRBD1 on 5 matching bases. The CDR3 loop spans 16 amino acids. The germline V gene has CDR1 KGHSH and CDR2 LQKENI. Trimming left V 4 bases short and J 4 bases short, with 19 bases between. The CDR3 nucleotides read TGTGCCAGCTCACGCGCGGCCCTGGGGGGGGGCACTGAAGCTTTCTTT. Translating it yields CASSRAALGGGTEAFF. Full variable domain (remainder filled in from reference TRBV18 and TRBJ1-1): NAGVMQNPRHLVRRRGQEARLRCSPMKGHSHVYWYRQLPEEGLKFMVYLQKENIIDESGMPKERFSAEFPKEGPSILRIQQVVRGDSAAYFCASSRAALGGGTEAFFGQGTRLTVV.

The chain links TRBV5-1 to TRBJ2-3, with TRBD2 identical over 8 bases. Germline assignment: CDR1 SGHRS and CDR2 YFSETQ. This CDR3 has 16 residues. The V gene end was trimmed by 4 bases and the J gene end by 6 bases; junction bases not matched to a gene: 13. As DNA, the CDR3 is TGCGCCAGCAGCCCGATTGGCGGGACTAGGATCGATACGCAGTATTTT. This translates into CASSPIGGTRIDTQYF.

The chain recombines TRBV7-3 with TRBJ2-3, with D possibly TRBD2 on 6 matching bases. Looked up from germline, CDR1 is SGHTA and CDR2 is FQGTGA. This CDR3 spans 13 amino acids. V shed 8 bases and J shed 0 bases, with 9 bases lying between them. The CDR3, as DNA: TGTGCCAGCGGACGGGAGAGCACAGATACGCAGTATTTT. It yields the protein CASGRESTDTQYF.

Only one count was recorded for this clone. The same CDR3 arises from other DNA sequences in this sample as well. This chain uses TRBV6-5 with TRBJ2-7; no firm D call. V was clipped by 0 bases and J by 4 bases, with 7 bases between them. The germline V gene encodes CDR1 MNHEY and CDR2 SVGAGI. The CDR3 is made up of 13 amino acids. The CDR3 region has the DNA TGTGCCAGCAGTTACTCTACCGGTTACGAGCAGTACTTC. Its translation: CASSYSTGYEQYF.

The CDR3 sequence is CASSLGIYRRSSYEQYV. CDR3 DNA sequence: TGTGCCAGCAGCTTAGGAATTTACAGGCGAAGCTCCTACGAGCAGTACGTC. The chain recombines TRBV7-8 with TRBJ2-7; TRBD1 might be the D (5 bases). The V end lost 1 base, the J end lost 0 bases, and 16 bases lay between the germline ends. The CDR3 extends over 17 amino acids. Germline loops: CDR1 SGHVS, CDR2 FQNEAQ.

This sequence joins TRBV10-3 and TRBJ1-5; no definite D call. Germline V gene sequence: CDR1 ENHRY, CDR2 SYGVKD. This CDR3 comprises 13 residues. The V gene lost 10 bases and the J gene lost 3 bases, with 13 bases spanning the gap. In nucleotides, the CDR3 is TGTGCCAGCACAGTGGATATCAATCAGCCCCAGCATTTT. This sequence encodes CASTVDINQPQHF.

The chain uses TRBV19 and TRBJ2-2, with TRBD1 identical over 7 bases. CDR1 is LNHDA and CDR2 is SQIVND in the germline V gene (reference sequence). There are 17 residues in the CDR3. The junction had 12 bases not matched to a gene; V was cut back by 7 bases and J by 1 base. The CDR3 protein is CASTTRKGAQNTGELFF. The CDR3 DNA is TGTGCCAGTACTACTCGGAAGGGGGCACAGAACACCGGGGAGCTGTTTTTT.

The chain has TRBV28 and TRBJ2-7; D is unclear. CDR3 length equals 13 residues. V gave up 6 bases and J gave up 1 base, with 10 bases separating them. Germline CDR1 reads MDHEN; CDR2 reads SYDVKM. CDR3 protein: CASRQWNSYEQYF. The CDR3 coding sequence is TGTGCCAGCAGACAGTGGAATTCCTACGAGCAGTACTTC.

The rearrangement links TRBV7-3 to TRBJ2-4; 8 bases line up with TRBD1. The CDR3 contains 14 residues. Germline V gene data show CDR1 as SGHTA and CDR2 as FQGTGA. V shed 0 bases, J shed 6 bases, and the junction held 1 base outside the gene matches. CDR3 DNA sequence: TGTGCCAGCAGCTTAACGGGACAGGCAAACATTCAGTACTTC. Translating it yields CASSLTGQANIQYF.

The J gene is TRBJ2-7, the V gene TRBV7-9; D is unclear. The CDR3 totals 12 residues. Germline V gives CDR1 SEHNR, CDR2 FQNEAQ (reference sequence). The V gene lost 5 bases and the J gene lost 1 base, with 6 bases spanning the gap. CDR3 DNA sequence: TGTGCCAGCAGCCTTACATCCTACGAGCAGTACTTC. Translated: CASSLTSYEQYF.

This chain joins TRBV18 and TRBJ2-5; 8 bases line up with TRBD1. The V segment lost 2 bases and the J segment 6 bases; nucleotides outside the gene matches: 5. The CDR3 totals 14 residues. Germline V gene lookup returns CDR1 KGHSH and CDR2 LQKENI. This chain's CDR3 is CASSPGTGGKTQYF. As DNA, the CDR3 is TGTGCCAGCTCACCAGGAACAGGGGGAAAGACCCAGTACTTC.

V is TRBV7-2 and J is TRBJ2-1; 11 bases align to TRBD2. Per germline, CDR1 SGHTA and CDR2 FQGNSA. The CDR3 covers 15 residues. J was trimmed by 6 bases and V by 3 bases; bases with no gene match: 4. The CDR3 reads CASSFTSGSVNEQFF. CDR3 DNA sequence: TGTGCCAGCAGCTTTACTAGCGGGAGTGTCAATGAGCAGTTCTTC.

This chain joins TRBV5-5 and TRBJ2-2; the match to TRBD1 covers 7 bases. The CDR3 extends over 16 amino acids. V shed 4 bases and J 4 bases; nucleotides not matched to a gene: 10. Germline CDR1 reads SGHKS; CDR2 reads YYEKEE (reference sequence). CDR3 amino acids: CASSHRRQGSTGELFF. As DNA, the CDR3 is TGTGCCAGCAGCCATCGTAGACAGGGATCCACCGGGGAGCTGTTTTTT.

The V call is TRBV4-2, the J call TRBJ2-4, with unresolved D. V was clipped by 0 bases and J by 3 bases, with 6 bases between them. This CDR3 spans 14 amino acids. Germline loops: CDR1 LGHNA, CDR2 YNFKEQ. CDR3 loop: CASSQEYNKNIQYF. The CDR3 bases are TGTGCCAGCAGCCAAGAGTATAACAAAAACATTCAGTACTTC.

This rearrangement joins TRBV25-1 to TRBJ2-5, with D tentatively TRBD2 (5 bases). Germline V gives CDR1 MGHDK, CDR2 SYGVNS. The CDR3 sequence is 16 residues long. V was cut by 2 bases and J by 4 bases, with 17 bases left in between. The CDR3 DNA reads TGTGCCAGCAGTGAAGGTGGAGTGGGAGAGAGAGAGACCCAGTACTTC. Amino acids: CASSEGGVGERETQYF. The entire variable domain, with the rest obtained from reference TRBV25-1 and TRBJ2-5, is as follows: EADIYQTPRYLVIGTGKKITLECSQTMGHDKMYWYQQDPGMELHLIHYSYGVNSTEKGDLSSESTVSRIRTEHFPLTLESARPSHTSQYLCASSEGGVGERETQYFGPGTRLLVL.

This clone was seen only a few times. The CDR3 spells CAWVHRNTGELFF. The CDR3, as DNA: TGTGCCTGGGTTCATAGGAACACCGGGGAGCTGTTTTTT. The chain uses TRBV30 and TRBJ2-2; no clear D. V was pared by 5 bases and J by 1 base, with 8 bases between. CDR3 length: 13 residues. The germline CDR1 and CDR2 sequences are GTSNPN and SVGIG (reference sequence).

The chain recombines TRBV19 with TRBJ1-5, with 8 bases lining up with TRBD1. This CDR3 is 15 amino acids long. V dropped 5 bases and J dropped 7; count of bases not matched to a gene: 10. Germline-derived CDR1 and CDR2 are LNHDA and SQIVND (reference sequence). The CDR3: CASSFSPTGEQPQHF. The CDR3 DNA reads TGTGCCAGTAGTTTTTCCCCGACAGGGGAGCAGCCCCAGCATTTT.

This clone occurred once. The chain joins TRBV7-3 to TRBJ2-5; 7 positions match TRBD1. The J segment lost 5 bases and the V segment lost 5 bases, leaving 5 bases of the junction unmatched. CDR1 is SGHTA, CDR2 FQGTGA, per germline. CDR3 length: 13 residues. The CDR3 sequence is CASSPGGWETQYF. In nucleotides, the CDR3 is TGTGCCAGCAGCCCAGGGGGTTGGGAGACCCAGTACTTC.

This clone was detected a few times. The rearrangement links TRBV7-3 to TRBJ1-5, with TRBD1 as a possible D gene (6 bases). Looked up from germline, CDR1 is SGHTA and CDR2 is FQGTGA. The ends were cut back, 2 bases at V and 2 bases at J, with 16 bases in the middle. The CDR3 spans 17 residues. The chain's CDR3 is CASSLDWGGEGNQPQHF. The DNA of the CDR3 is TGTGCCAGCAGCTTAGACTGGGGGGGCGAGGGCAATCAGCCCCAGCATTTT.

The J gene is TRBJ2-2, the V gene TRBV7-8; weak D call: TRBD2 (5 bases). With 6 bases removed from V and 7 bases from J, the gap between germline ends came to 12 bases. The CDR3 runs to 13 residues. Per the germline V gene, CDR1 is SGHVS and CDR2 is FQNEAQ. The CDR3 sequence is CASRITGYGELFF. CDR3 sequence (DNA): TGTGCCAGCAGAATAACGGGGTACGGGGAGCTGTTTTTT.